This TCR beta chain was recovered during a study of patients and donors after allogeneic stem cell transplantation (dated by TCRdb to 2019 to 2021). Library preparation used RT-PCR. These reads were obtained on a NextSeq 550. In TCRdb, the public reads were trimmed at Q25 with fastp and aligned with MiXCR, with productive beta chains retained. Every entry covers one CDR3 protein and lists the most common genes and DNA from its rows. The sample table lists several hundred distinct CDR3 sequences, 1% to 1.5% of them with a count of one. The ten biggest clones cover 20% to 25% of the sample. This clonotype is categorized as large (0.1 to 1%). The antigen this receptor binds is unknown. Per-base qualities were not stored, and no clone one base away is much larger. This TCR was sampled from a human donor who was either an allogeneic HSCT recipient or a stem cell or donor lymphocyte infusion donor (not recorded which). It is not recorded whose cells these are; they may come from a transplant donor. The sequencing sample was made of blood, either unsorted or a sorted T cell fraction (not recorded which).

The CDR3 here reads CASNPGNQETQYF. The bases are TGCGCCAGCAATCCAGGGAACCAAGAGACCCAGTACTTC. The rearrangement joined TRBV5-1 to TRBJ2-5; TRBD1 is a weak D gene call, 5 bases matching. The CDR3, cysteine through phenylalanine, is 13 amino acids long. This entry keeps only the CDR3 DNA: 39 bases, framed from base 1. V and J lose 6 bases and 0 bases, and a span of 9 bases separates them. Sequences SGHRS (CDR1) and YFSETQ (CDR2) are obtained from the germline V gene.